This record covers a single T cell receptor beta chain. The V segment lost 0 bases and the J segment 4 bases; nucleotides outside the gene matches: 4. The V gene's germline CDR1 is MRHNA and CDR2 SNTAGT. The CDR3 has 15 residues. In the authors' methods: Reference gene primer amplification in the assay estimated nucleated cell counts. Data came from immunoSEQ multiplex PCR; TCRdb stores just in-frame clones and leaves some out. V, J and clone size derive from that table, while D and trimming were established from the DNA sequence. Of 150,000 to 200,000 clones in the sample, around 81% were seen once. This entry is derived from a study of blood T cell repertoires in COVID-19. About the study: Samples of COVID-19 (acute and convalescent) were obtained from the United States, Italy and Spain. The cDNA or gDNA used as material had been derived from T cells, B-cell-depleted T cells, or PBMCs.

This chain connects TRBV6-4 to TRBJ2-3; 7 bases agree with TRBD2. Sequenced sample: peripheral blood. This receptor was identified in a man in his 60s with active or convalescent COVID-19. CDR3 sequence: CASSDSSREPDTQYF. The DNA for the CDR3 is TGTGCCAGCAGTGACTCATCGCGGGAGCCAGATACGCAGTATTTT.